This paragraph reports one T cell receptor (beta chain). How the authors handled the data: Counts of nucleated cells, estimated from reference gene primer amplification, were obtained. Using immunoSEQ multiplex PCR, the repertoire was profiled, and TCRdb retains in-frame clones only, with some absent. That table supplies the V and J calls and clone size; D and trimming were determined from the DNA. The sample comprises 200,000 to 250,000 clones, 75% to 90% of which are singletons, and 5.2% rests with the top ten. The entry originates in a study of blood T cell repertoires in COVID-19. V trimming: 2 bases; J trimming: 10 bases; junction bases outside the gene matches: 6. The CDR3 extends over 14 amino acids. The germline V gene encodes CDR1 MNHEY and CDR2 SVGEGT.

The chain joins TRBV6-2 or TRBV6-3 to TRBJ2-1; 9 nucleotides match TRBD2. The sample was peripheral blood. This receptor was taken from a woman in her 70s with COVID-19, enrolled during active disease. CDR3 loop: CASSYLSGSGEQFF. CDR3 DNA sequence: TGTGCCAGCAGTTACCTTAGCGGGAGTGGAGAGCAGTTCTTC.